Here is one T cell receptor beta chain with its context. These data are taken from a study of cytomegalovirus exposure and HLA in healthy donors. Both 60 Vbeta primers and 13 Jbeta primers went into the PCR. Generated by immunoSEQ multiplex PCR, the TCRdb table keeps only in-frame clones and is missing some. This sample has some 80,000 clones, with about 78% found just once. The CDR3 spans 13 residues. Trimming pared 0 bases from V and 6 bases from J, leaving 9 bases between. Germline CDR1 and CDR2: SGDLS and YYNGEE. The receptor was isolated from a man aged 35 to 55 in good health and CMV-seronegative. The rearrangement joins TRBV9 to TRBJ1-2; D might be TRBD1 (6 bases). The sample comprised PBMCs. The CDR3 DNA reads as TGTGCCAGCAGCGTAGAAGGGGGGGATGGCTACACCTTC. Translation: CASSVEGGDGYTF. The variable domain in full, completed from reference TRBV9 and TRBJ1-2, reads DSGVTQTPKHLITATGQRVTLRCSPRSGDLSVYWYQQSLDQGLQFLIQYYNGEERAKGNILERFSAQQFPDLHSELNLSSLELGDSALYFCASSVEGGDGYTFGSGTRLTVV.